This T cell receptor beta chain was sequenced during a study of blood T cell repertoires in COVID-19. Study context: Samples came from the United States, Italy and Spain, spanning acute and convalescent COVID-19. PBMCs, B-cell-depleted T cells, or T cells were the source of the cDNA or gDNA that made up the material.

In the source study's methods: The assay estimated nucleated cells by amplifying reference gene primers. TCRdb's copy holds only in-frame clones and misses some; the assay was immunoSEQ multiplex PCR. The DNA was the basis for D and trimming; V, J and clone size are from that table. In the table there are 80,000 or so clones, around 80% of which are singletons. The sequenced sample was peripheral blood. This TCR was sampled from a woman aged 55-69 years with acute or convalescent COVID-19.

The CDR3 is CAIAGTGEATQYF. The CDR3, as DNA: TGTGCCATAGCCGGGACAGGGGAGGCGACCCAGTACTTC. This chain joins TRBV10-3 and TRBJ2-5; TRBD1 matches 10 bases. The CDR3 spans 13 residues. The V gene end was trimmed by 9 bases and the J gene end by 7 bases; junction bases not matched to a gene: 8. Germline lookup yields CDR1 ENHRY and CDR2 SYGVKD.